The following is a TCR beta chain sequence with its context. The data were taken from a study of cytomegalovirus exposure and HLA in healthy donors. Primers included in the PCR were 60 Vbeta and 13 Jbeta primers. The data were produced by immunoSEQ multiplex PCR, yet TCRdb's version contains in-frame clones alone and is incomplete. In the table there are 95,000 to 130,000 clones, over 8% of which are singletons. CDR3 length: 15 residues. Germline-derived CDR1 and CDR2 are SGHAT and FQNNGV. The germline V and J ends were trimmed by 5 bases and 5 bases, with 16 bases remaining between them. This rearrangement joins TRBV11-2 to TRBJ2-1; D gene uncertain. What was sequenced was PBMCs. The receptor was derived from a young man in good health and CMV-seronegative. The CDR3 here is CASSTLPRLNNEQFF. In nucleotides, the CDR3 is TGTGCCAGCAGCACCCTTCCCAGGCTCAACAATGAGCAGTTCTTC.